One sample yielded the 32 T cell receptor beta chains listed below, sequenced in a study of blood T cell repertoires in COVID-19. Sequencing was performed with immunoSEQ multiplex PCR; in TCRdb, only in-frame clones are kept and a portion is missing. Of some 320,000 clones in the sample, more than 75% were seen once. Sequencing input: PBMCs or T cells enriched from blood (not recorded which). The receptors here all came from a man in his 60s who had recovered from COVID-19.

The V gene is TRBV18, the J gene TRBJ1-6; D unresolved. The CDR3 totals 15 residues. The germline V gene has CDR1 KGHSH and CDR2 LQKENI. The V end lost 3 bases, the J end lost 7 bases, and 13 bases lay between the germline ends. The CDR3: CASSPRSQLNSPLHF. CDR3 in DNA: TGTGCCAGCTCACCTCGTTCACAGCTGAATTCACCCCTCCACTTT.

A note on this clone: Other DNA sequences in this specimen translate into the identical CDR3. The gene calls are TRBV5-1 and TRBJ2-7; 8 bases map to TRBD2. The CDR3 contains 14 residues. Looked up from germline, CDR1 is SGHRS and CDR2 is YFSETQ. Unmatched junction bases numbered 4, after V lost 3 bases and J lost 2 bases. CDR3 amino acids: CASSSSGGTYEQYF. CDR3 nucleotide sequence: TGCGCCAGCAGCTCGAGCGGGGGAACCTACGAGCAGTACTTC.

V usage is TRBV5-1 and J usage is TRBJ2-1; tentative D call: TRBD2 (6 bases). The CDR3 sequence is 15 residues long. Germline lookup yields CDR1 SGHRS and CDR2 YFSETQ. V was pared by 0 bases and J by 5 bases, with 12 bases between. Here the CDR3 reads CASSLVQRVNNEQFF. In DNA form, the CDR3 reads TGCGCCAGCAGCTTGGTCCAGCGGGTCAACAATGAGCAGTTCTTC.

The rearrangement uses TRBV18 and TRBJ1-6, with a weak D call TRBD1 (6 bases). The CDR3 is 15 amino acids. The germline CDR1 and CDR2 sequences are KGHSH and LQKENI. Trimming stripped 6 bases from V and 0 bases from J, with 9 bases between. In DNA form, the CDR3 reads TGTGCCAGCTCCCAGGGGCCCTCCTATAATTCACCCCTCCACTTT. This codes for CASSQGPSYNSPLHF.

V gene TRBV9 combines with J gene TRBJ2-3, with D hard to call. V was pared by 4 bases and J by 5 bases, with 11 bases between. CDR3 size: 13 residues. Germline values: CDR1 SGDLS, CDR2 YYNGEE. In nucleotides, the CDR3 is TGTGCCAGCAGCTTGAACATGCAAGATACGCAGTATTTT. Residues: CASSLNMQDTQYF. Combining the CDR3 with reference TRBV9 and TRBJ2-3 gives the whole variable domain DSGVTQTPKHLITATGQRVTLRCSPRSGDLSVYWYQQSLDQGLQFLIQYYNGEERAKGNILERFSAQQFPDLHSELNLSSLELGDSALYFCASSLNMQDTQYFGPGTRLTVL.

The chain uses TRBV7-2 and TRBJ1-1; D is unclear. Germline-derived CDR1 and CDR2 are SGHTA and FQGNSA. The CDR3 covers 13 residues. Deletions cut 5 bases from V and 1 base from J, with 8 bases between. CDR3: CASSVQKNTEAFF. The CDR3 bases are TGTGCCAGCAGCGTACAGAAGAACACTGAAGCTTTCTTT. Variable domain in full (rest from reference TRBV7-2 and TRBJ1-1): GAGVSQSPSNKVTEKGKDVELRCDPISGHTALYWYRQSLGQGLEFLIYFQGNSAPDKSGLPSDRFSAERTGGSVSTLTIQRTQQEDSAVYLCASSVQKNTEAFFGQGTRLTVV.

The chain couples TRBV11-2 to TRBJ1-1, with D perhaps TRBD1 (6 bases). Germline V gene data show CDR1 as SGHAT and CDR2 as FQNNGV. V dropped 5 bases and J dropped 1 base, with 8 bases sitting between them. The CDR3 length is 13 residues. CDR3 amino acids: CASSRQENTEAFF. DNA for the CDR3: TGTGCCAGCAGCCGACAGGAGAACACTGAAGCTTTCTTT.

The chain combines TRBV3-1 (or the pseudogene TRBV3-2) with TRBJ1-2, with D uncertain. CDR3 length: 12 amino acids. In germline, CDR1 is LGHDT, CDR2 YNNKEL (reference sequence). The germline V and J ends were trimmed by 6 bases and 2 bases, with 7 bases remaining between them. The CDR3, as DNA: TGTGCCAGCAGTCTGAGGAACTATGGCTACACCTTC. Residues: CASSLRNYGYTF.

The V gene is TRBV5-1, the J gene TRBJ1-2, with 7 positions matching TRBD1. Germline CDR1 is SGHRS and CDR2 is YFSETQ. The CDR3 covers 12 residues. Unmatched junction bases numbered 2, after V lost 4 bases and J lost 5 bases. CDR3 protein: CASSETGYGYTF. The CDR3 DNA reads TGCGCCAGCAGCGAGACAGGGTATGGCTACACCTTC.

This chain links TRBV7-2 with TRBJ2-3; 10 bases are shared with TRBD2. With 1 base clipped from V and 2 bases from J, the junction kept 3 bases outside the gene matches. The CDR3 has 16 residues. The germline gives CDR1 SGHTA, CDR2 FQGNSA. Here the CDR3 reads CASSLERGGITDTQYF. In DNA form, the CDR3 reads TGTGCCAGCAGCTTAGAGCGGGGGGGGATCACAGATACGCAGTATTTT.

The V gene is TRBV6-6, the J gene TRBJ1-1, with TRBD1 as a possible D gene (6 bases). V was pared by 7 bases and J by 1 base, with 19 bases between. CDR1 MNHNY and CDR2 SVGAGI come from the germline V gene (reference sequence). This CDR3 region has 16 residues. This chain's CDR3 is CASNTLTGGGNTEAFF. In DNA, the CDR3 is TGTGCCAGCAACACTCTAACTGGGGGCGGGAACACTGAAGCTTTCTTT.

The V gene is TRBV27, the J gene TRBJ2-1; 13 bases map to TRBD2. Losses at the gene ends were 5 bases for V and 4 bases for J; bases not matched to a gene: 8. Germline CDR1 MNHEY, CDR2 SMNVEV (reference sequence). The CDR3 spans 17 residues. The DNA of the CDR3 is TGTGCCAGCAGTAAGGGACTAGCGGGAAGTCTTTACAATGAGCAGTTCTTC. It translates to CASSKGLAGSLYNEQFF.

The chain recombines TRBV4-2 with TRBJ1-3; 8 bases match TRBD1. The CDR3 is 14 amino acids. The germline V gene has CDR1 LGHNA and CDR2 YNFKEQ. The V and J ends lost 4 bases and 1 base, in that order; junction bases with no gene match: 0. This CDR3 reads CASSRTGSGNTIYF. CDR3 sequence (DNA): TGTGCCAGCAGCCGGACAGGGTCTGGAAACACCATATATTTT.

The V gene is TRBV4-2, the J gene TRBJ1-5; D not resolved. The CDR3 runs 14 residues. V was shortened by 1 base and J by 3 bases, with 7 bases between the two germline ends. From germline, CDR1 is LGHNA and CDR2 YNFKEQ. The CDR3 is CASSQVQLNQPQHF. The CDR3 DNA is TGTGCCAGCAGCCAAGTACAGCTCAATCAGCCCCAGCATTTT.

This clone has just one count. Other nucleotide sequences in the sample specify the same CDR3. The V gene is TRBV19, the J gene TRBJ1-5; TRBD1 matches 8 bases. V shed 4 bases and J 4 bases; nucleotides not matched to a gene: 6. This CDR3 comprises 15 residues. Germline CDR1 reads LNHDA; CDR2 reads SQIVND (reference sequence). The CDR3 spells CASSTGTGGNQPQHF. In nucleotides, the CDR3 is TGTGCCAGTAGTACCGGGACAGGAGGGAATCAGCCCCAGCATTTT.

This clone was seen a few times. V gene TRBV11-2 combines with J gene TRBJ2-1, with 8 bases identical to TRBD2. The CDR3 has 17 amino acids. V lost 4 bases to trimming and J lost 1 base; unmatched junction nucleotides: 9. Germline V lookup: CDR1 SGHAT, CDR2 FQNNGV. The CDR3, as DNA: TGTGCCAGCAGCTCTAACGGACTAGCTACGTCCTACAATGAGCAGTTCTTC. Its translation is CASSSNGLATSYNEQFF.

The chain has TRBV5-4 and TRBJ2-1; D perhaps matches TRBD2 (5 bases). Germline V gives CDR1 SGHNT, CDR2 YYREEE (reference sequence). Trimming removed 3 bases at V and 10 bases at J, with 11 bases between. This CDR3 has 12 residues. CDR3 residues: CASSYQTTEQFF. DNA of the CDR3: TGTGCCAGCAGCTACCAGACTACGGAGCAGTTCTTC.

The chain joins TRBV6-5 to TRBJ2-5, with D perhaps TRBD2 (6 bases). This CDR3 comprises 16 residues. CDR1 MNHEY and CDR2 SVGAGI come from the germline V gene. V dropped 2 bases and J dropped 2 bases, with 15 bases sitting between them. The CDR3 is CASSYAGRGGQETQYF. CDR3 nucleotide sequence: TGTGCCAGCAGTTACGCCGGTCGTGGGGGGCAAGAGACCCAGTACTTC.

V gene TRBV6-5 combines with J gene TRBJ1-6; D uncertain. V was trimmed by 0 bases and J by 1 base, leaving 7 bases between them. The CDR3 length is 16 residues. Germline V gene sequence: CDR1 MNHEY, CDR2 SVGAGI. The CDR3 sequence: CASSYSAISYNSPLHF. The CDR3 DNA sequence: TGTGCCAGCAGTTACTCTGCGATATCCTATAATTCACCCCTCCACTTT.

This clone occurred a few times. The CDR3 loop reads CASSQDSRTGELFF. The CDR3 bases are TGCGCCAGCAGCCAAGATAGCCGCACCGGGGAGCTGTTTTTT. V gene TRBV4-1 combines with J gene TRBJ2-2; D unresolved. CDR1 is MGHRA and CDR2 is YSYEKL in the germline V gene. The CDR3 is made up of 14 amino acids. V was pared by 0 bases and J by 4 bases, with 6 bases between.

This clone was recorded once. The CDR3 is CASTGGAAGHYGYTF. Written as DNA, the CDR3 is TGTGCCAGTACCGGAGGGGCGGCGGGGCACTATGGCTACACCTTC. The gene calls are TRBV19 and TRBJ1-2; D might be TRBD1 (5 bases). The germline V gene has CDR1 LNHDA and CDR2 SQIVND (reference sequence). The CDR3 contains 15 residues. Trimming removed 7 bases at V and 3 bases at J, with 18 bases between.

V usage is TRBV12-3 or TRBV12-4 and J usage is TRBJ2-7; 7 bases are a match to TRBD2. The CDR3 runs to 12 residues. The junction had 1 base not matched to a gene; V was cut back by 4 bases and J by 4 bases. CDR3 in DNA: TGTGCCAGCAGTTGGGGGGGTTACGAGCAGTACTTC. This sequence encodes CASSWGGYEQYF.

J is TRBJ2-1 and V is TRBV5-5; 13 positions agree with TRBD2. This CDR3 is 16 amino acids long. Per germline, CDR1 SGHKS and CDR2 YYEKEE (reference sequence). Unmatched junction bases numbered 8, after V lost 4 bases and J lost 7 bases. The CDR3 here is CASSGSGTSGTNEQFF. The CDR3 nucleotides are TGTGCCAGCAGCGGGTCCGGGACTAGCGGGACAAATGAGCAGTTCTTC. Filled out from reference TRBV5-5 and TRBJ2-1, the complete variable domain reads DAGVTQSPTHLIKTRGQQVTLRCSPISGHKSVSWYQQVLGQGPQFIFQYYEKEERGRGNFPDRFSARQFPNYSSELNVNALLLGDSALYLCASSGSGTSGTNEQFFGPGTRLTVL.

The chain is built from TRBV13 and TRBJ1-1, with 7 nucleotides matching TRBD1. Germline CDR1 PRHDT, CDR2 FYEKMQ (reference sequence). V lost 1 base and J lost 0; bases outside the gene matches: 8. The CDR3 contains 17 residues. Here the CDR3 DNA reads TGTGCCAGCAGCTTAGAGAGGCAGGGGGTCTTGAACACTGAAGCTTTCTTT. Translating it yields CASSLERQGVLNTEAFF.

V and J are TRBV6-5 and TRBJ2-4; D might be TRBD1 (6 bases). V was shortened by 5 bases and J by 13 bases, with 24 bases between the two germline ends. The CDR3 consists of 15 residues. Germline CDR1 reads MNHEY; CDR2 reads SVGAGI. CDR3 region: CASSHPAGTKRPQYF. The CDR3 nucleotides read TGTGCCAGCAGTCACCCCGCCGGGACAAAACGACCACAGTACTTC.

The rearrangement joins TRBV3-1 (or the pseudogene TRBV3-2) to TRBJ2-7; 7 bases fit TRBD1. Trimming at V came to 6 bases and at J to 3 bases, leaving 11 bases not matched to a gene. Germline lookup yields CDR1 LGHDT and CDR2 YNNKEL (reference sequence). The CDR3 extends over 15 amino acids. The CDR3 region is CASREGGTGSYEQYF. As DNA, the CDR3 is TGTGCCAGCAGGGAAGGGGGCACAGGGAGCTACGAGCAGTACTTC.

This CDR3 is CASSNGGGQGAYEQYF. The DNA for the CDR3 is TGTGCCAGCAGCAACGGAGGTGGACAGGGGGCCTACGAGCAGTACTTC. This rearrangement joins TRBV11-2 to TRBJ2-7; 10 nucleotides line up with TRBD1. Unmatched junction bases numbered 9, after V lost 5 bases and J lost 2 bases. Germline-derived CDR1 and CDR2 are SGHAT and FQNNGV. CDR3 size: 16 residues.

This sequence joins TRBV9 and TRBJ2-1; D is perhaps TRBD2 (5 bases). V was shortened by 0 bases and J by 3 bases, with 7 bases between the two germline ends. The germline V gene encodes CDR1 SGDLS and CDR2 YYNGEE. The CDR3 totals 14 residues. Written as DNA, the CDR3 is TGTGCCAGCAGCGTAGAAGCGGACTACAATGAGCAGTTCTTC. This sequence encodes CASSVEADYNEQFF.

The chain links TRBV24-1 to TRBJ1-2, with D possibly TRBD1 on 6 matching bases. This CDR3 comprises 15 residues. Germline assignment: CDR1 KGHDR and CDR2 SFDVKD. V lost 5 bases and J lost 0, with 12 bases in between. The CDR3 loop is CATSGGRGSNYGYTF. The CDR3 region has the DNA TGTGCCACCAGTGGGGGGCGCGGATCTAACTATGGCTACACCTTC.

The chain carries TRBV5-4 and TRBJ1-3, with 11 bases matching TRBD1. The CDR3 extends over 14 amino acids. Germline lookup yields CDR1 SGHNT and CDR2 YYREEE (reference sequence). V shed 7 bases and J 4 bases; nucleotides not matched to a gene: 4. The CDR3 region is CASGRTGGGNTIYF. For the CDR3, the DNA is TGTGCCAGCGGTCGGACAGGGGGCGGAAACACCATATATTTT.

To note about this clone: Within the sample, other DNA sequences also encode this same CDR3. The chain links TRBV4-1 to TRBJ2-7; 7 nucleotides agree with TRBD2. V shed 1 base, J shed 1 base, and the junction held 4 bases outside the gene matches. CDR1 is MGHRA and CDR2 is YSYEKL in the germline V gene. This CDR3 contains 15 residues. CDR3 amino acids: CASSQGLADSYEQYF. The CDR3 region has the DNA TGCGCCAGCAGCCAAGGTCTAGCGGATTCCTACGAGCAGTACTTC.

The V and J genes are TRBV6-2 or TRBV6-3 and TRBJ2-2; D is ambiguous. The CDR3 spans 13 residues. Per germline, CDR1 MNHEY and CDR2 SVGEGT. Trimming stripped 0 bases from V and 7 bases from J, with 6 bases between. The CDR3 DNA reads as TGTGCCAGCAGTTACTCGCCAGACGGGGAGCTGTTTTTT. Translated: CASSYSPDGELFF.